This entry features one T cell receptor (beta chain) sequence. Its antigen remains unknown. The data belong to a study of cytomegalovirus exposure and HLA in healthy donors. Overall study context: There were 75 million to 95 million unique TCRs (from HLA-typed donors) in an early data release. Overall study findings and caveats: With later analysis, a missense DCLRE1C variant became linked to TCR beta V- and J-gene trimming. As a later analysis revealed, most CMV-associated TCR beta chains appeared HLA-restricted.

Both 60 Vbeta primers and 13 Jbeta primers went into the PCR. Profiled with immunoSEQ multiplex PCR; TCRdb holds only in-frame clones, not every one. The repertoire includes about 110,000 clones, about 85% of them detected once, and more than 2% sits in the top ten. From germline, CDR1 is SGDLS and CDR2 YYNGEE. The CDR3 totals 17 residues. Germline trimming cut 4 bases from V and 8 bases from J; bases unmatched to any gene: 15. The chain is built from TRBV9 and TRBJ1-6, with 7 bases matching TRBD1. Material: PBMCs. This TCR was sampled from a young man in good health and CMV-seronegative. CDR3 loop: CASSLLGARQGDSPLHF. CDR3 DNA sequence: TGTGCCAGCAGCCTCCTCGGTGCGAGGCAGGGGGATTCACCCCTCCACTTT.